This entry describes one T cell receptor (beta chain). Germline CDR1 KGHSH, CDR2 LQKENI. V lost 3 bases to trimming and J lost 4 bases, with 14 bases between them. CDR3 length: 15 residues. With a J-beta primer mix and a sample-barcoded 5' primer, a second PCR ran 7 to 11 cycles. TCRdb used MiXCR to reprocess the 5' RACE reads, holding one entry per CDR3 protein. The repertoire holds 650,000 or so distinct CDR3 sequences, roughly half seen once, with roughly 14% in the top ten. The sample originates from a study of blood T cells in healthy people across ages. This sequence joins TRBV18 and TRBJ2-3; D might be TRBD1 (5 bases). Sequences were obtained from blood. The TCR comes from an elderly woman in good health. Here the CDR3 reads CASSPIRQNADTQYF. The CDR3 DNA reads as TGTGCCAGCTCACCTATTAGACAGAATGCAGATACGCAGTATTTT.